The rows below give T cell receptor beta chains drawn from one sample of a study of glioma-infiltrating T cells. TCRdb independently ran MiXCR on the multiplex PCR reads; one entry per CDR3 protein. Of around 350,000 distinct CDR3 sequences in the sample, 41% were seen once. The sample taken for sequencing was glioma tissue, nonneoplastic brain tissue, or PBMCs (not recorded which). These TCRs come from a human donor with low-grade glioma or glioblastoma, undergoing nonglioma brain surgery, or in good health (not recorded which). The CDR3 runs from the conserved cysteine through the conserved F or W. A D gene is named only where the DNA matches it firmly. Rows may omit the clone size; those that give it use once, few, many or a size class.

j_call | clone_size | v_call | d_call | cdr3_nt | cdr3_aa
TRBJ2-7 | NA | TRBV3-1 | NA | TGTGCCAGCAGCCAAGACACGGGACTTTACGAGCAGTACTTC | CASSQDTGLYEQYF
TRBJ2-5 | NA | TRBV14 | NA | TGTGCCAGCAGCTCTCTGTGGGAGGGGGAAGAGACCCAGTACTTC | CASSSLWEGEETQYF
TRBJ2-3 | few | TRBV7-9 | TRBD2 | TGTGCCAGCAGCTCGTCTGTCGCTAGCGGGAGGAGGAAAGATACGCAGTATTTT | CASSSSVASGRRKDTQYF
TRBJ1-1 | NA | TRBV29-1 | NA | TGCAGCGTTGATTTGAGGCGACGGGACACTGAAGCTTTCTTT | CSVDLRRRDTEAFF
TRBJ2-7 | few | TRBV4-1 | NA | TGCGCCAGCAGCCCCGTCGGGCGGACTCCTAGTTACGAGCAGTACTTC | CASSPVGRTPSYEQYF
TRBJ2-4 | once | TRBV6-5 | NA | TGTGCCAGCAGAGACAGCGGTCTAGCCAGAAACATTCAGTACTTC | CASRDSGLARNIQYF
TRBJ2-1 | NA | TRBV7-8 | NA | TGTGCCAGCAGCCCGTTCACCCCGAACTCCTACAATGAGCAGTTCTTC | CASSPFTPNSYNEQFF
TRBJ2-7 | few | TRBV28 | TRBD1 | TGTGCTTCAATGACAGGGGGTTTGAGTTACGAGCAGTACTTC | CASMTGGLSYEQYF
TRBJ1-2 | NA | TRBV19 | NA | TGTGCCAGTAGTATAAGAGGACAAGGGCGGCACTATGGCTACACCTTC | CASSIRGQGRHYGYTF
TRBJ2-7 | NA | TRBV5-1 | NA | TGCGCCAGCAGCCCCTCTTTAGACAATGAGCAGTACTTC | CASSPSLDNEQYF
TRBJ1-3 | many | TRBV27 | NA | TGTGCCAGCGGAGAGGGGGTCACTGGAAACACCATATATTTT | CASGEGVTGNTIYF
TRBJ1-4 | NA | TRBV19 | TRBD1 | TGTGCCAGTAGCTATCGGACAGGTCCGGAAAAACTGTTTTTT | CASSYRTGPEKLFF
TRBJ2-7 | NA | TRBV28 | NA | TGTGCCAGCAGGGTCGACGGAGGCTACGAGCAGTACTTC | CASRVDGGYEQYF
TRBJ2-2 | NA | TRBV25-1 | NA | TGTGCCAGCAGTGATCCCAGACGGAACACCGGGGAGCTGTTTTTT | CASSDPRRNTGELFF
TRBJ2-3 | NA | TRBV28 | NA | TGTGCCAGCAGTTTAAGTGGGAGCTATACGCAGTATTTT | CASSLSGSYTQYF
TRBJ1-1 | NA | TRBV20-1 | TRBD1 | TGCAGTGCTAGTCCGACAGGGAGGTACACTAAAGCTTTCTTT | CSASPTGRYTKAFF
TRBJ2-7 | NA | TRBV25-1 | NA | TGTGCCAGCAGTGACGAAGGACAGCTCAGTTCCTACGAGCAGTACTTC | CASSDEGQLSSYEQYF
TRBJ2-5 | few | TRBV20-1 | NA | TGCAGTGCAACACTGAAAGAGACCCAGTACTTC | CSATLKETQYF
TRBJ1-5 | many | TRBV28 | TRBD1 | TGTGCCACTACAGGGGAAAACAATCAGCCCCAGCATTTT | CATTGENNQPQHF
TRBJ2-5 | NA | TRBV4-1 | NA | TGCGCCAGCAGCCTCAGGGTAGGGACAGAGACCCAGTACTTC | CASSLRVGTETQYF
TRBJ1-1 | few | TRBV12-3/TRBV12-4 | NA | TGTGCCAGCAGTAGATGGACGGTGAACACTGAAGCTTTCTTT | CASSRWTVNTEAFF
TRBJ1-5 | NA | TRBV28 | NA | TGTGCCAGCAGTTACCTGTGGGATTGGCCCCAGCATTTT | CASSYLWDWPQHF
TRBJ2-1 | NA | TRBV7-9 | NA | TGTGCCAGCAGCAGCTCTCTGGATGAGCAGTTCTTC | CASSSSLDEQFF
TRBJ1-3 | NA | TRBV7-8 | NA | TGTGCCAGCAGCTTCAACAGGGATACTGGAAACACCATATATTTT | CASSFNRDTGNTIYF
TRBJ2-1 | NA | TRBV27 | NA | TGTGCCAGCAGCGCAGCGGGCTTCGGGGGCCACAATGAGCAGTTCTTC | CASSAAGFGGHNEQFF
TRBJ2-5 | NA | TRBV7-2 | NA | TGTGCCAGCGGGGACAACAGGGTGCAAGAGACCCAGTACTTC | CASGDNRVQETQYF
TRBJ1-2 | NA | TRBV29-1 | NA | TGCAGCGCCACCGGGGCGGCGAACTATGGCTACACCTTC | CSATGAANYGYTF
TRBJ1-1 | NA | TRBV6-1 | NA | TGTGCCAGAAGTGAGGAGGCGCACACTGAAGCTTTCTTT | CARSEEAHTEAFF
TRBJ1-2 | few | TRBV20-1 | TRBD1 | TGCAGTGCCGTTTGGGCGACAGGGCAGGAGTCGAAAGATGGCTACACCTTC | CSAVWATGQESKDGYTF
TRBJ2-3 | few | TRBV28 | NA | TGTGCCAGCGAGTGGCAATCTGGCACAGATACGCAGTATTTT | CASEWQSGTDTQYF
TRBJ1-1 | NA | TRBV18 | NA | TGTGCCAGCTCACCCGGGACGAGCACTGAAGCTTTCTTT | CASSPGTSTEAFF
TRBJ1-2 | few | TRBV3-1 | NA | TGTGCCAGCAGCCAAGGGGCCTCTAACTATGGCTACACCTTC | CASSQGASNYGYTF
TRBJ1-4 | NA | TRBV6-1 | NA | TGTGCCAGCAGTCAACGGCCTGAAAAACTGTTTTTT | CASSQRPEKLFF
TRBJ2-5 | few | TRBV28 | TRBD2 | TGTGCCAGCAGTTTCCTAGCGGAAGAACAAGAGACCCAGTACTTC | CASSFLAEEQETQYF
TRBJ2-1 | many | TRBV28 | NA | TGTGCCAGCAGTTTCCCATTCGACAGCAACAATGAGCAGTTCTTC | CASSFPFDSNNEQFF
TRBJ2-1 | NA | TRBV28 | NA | TGTGCCGGCAAACGGCTCCGCGACAGCTACAATGAGCAGTTCTTC | CAGKRLRDSYNEQFF
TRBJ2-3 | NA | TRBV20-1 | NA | TGCAGTGCTAGATTGCTAGCGTTTCGCACAGATACGCAGTATTTT | CSARLLAFRTDTQYF
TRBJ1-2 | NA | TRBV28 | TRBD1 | TGTGCCAGCAGTCCGGAGACAGGGAGGAAAGGCTACACCTTC | CASSPETGRKGYTF
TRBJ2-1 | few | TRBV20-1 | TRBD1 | TGCAGTGCTAGATCCCCGACAGGGGGGCCTTACAATGAGCAGTTCTTC | CSARSPTGGPYNEQFF
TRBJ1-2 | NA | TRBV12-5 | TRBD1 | TGTGCTAGTGGTTCGACCGGGACAGGCTACTACAATAACTATGGCTACACCTTC | CASGSTGTGYYNNYGYTF
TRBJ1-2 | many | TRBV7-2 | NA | TGTGCCAGCAGCTCAGGGGCCTATGGCTACACCTTC | CASSSGAYGYTF
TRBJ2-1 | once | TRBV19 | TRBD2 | TGTGCCACCTCCTTCGTGGCGGGAGGGCCTCATGAGCAGTTCTTC | CATSFVAGGPHEQFF
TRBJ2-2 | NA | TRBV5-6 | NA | TGTGCCAGCAGCTTGGAGGTGTTCGCGAACACCGGGGAGCTGTTTTTT | CASSLEVFANTGELFF
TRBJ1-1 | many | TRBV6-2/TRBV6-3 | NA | TGTGCCAGCAGTTACTCCGGGGGGAACACTGAAGCTTTCTTT | CASSYSGGNTEAFF
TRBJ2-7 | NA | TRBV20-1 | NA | TGCAGTGCTAGCAGTTGGGATCGCGGCTACGAGCAGTACTTC | CSASSWDRGYEQYF
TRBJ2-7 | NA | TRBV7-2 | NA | NA | CASSFYICSARAGTYEQYF
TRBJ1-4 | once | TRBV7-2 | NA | TGTGCCAGCGGTCCGGGCGGACCTAATGAAGAACTGTTTTTT | CASGPGGPNEELFF
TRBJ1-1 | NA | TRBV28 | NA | TGTGCCAGCAGCCTCAGAGGAATAGGGTCTAGGAACACTGAAGCTTTCTTT | CASSLRGIGSRNTEAFF
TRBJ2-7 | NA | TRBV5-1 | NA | TGCGCCAGCAGCTGGGCTCTTGGGACCGGTGAGCAGTACTTC | CASSWALGTGEQYF
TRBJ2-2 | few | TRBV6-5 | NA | TGTGCCATCAAGTTGGAGTCGAACACCGGGGAGCTGTTTTTT | CAIKLESNTGELFF
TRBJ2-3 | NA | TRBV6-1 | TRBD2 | TGTGCCAGCAGTACGCGGACTAGCGCAGATACGCAGTATTTT | CASSTRTSADTQYF
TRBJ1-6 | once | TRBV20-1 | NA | TGCAGTGCTAGAGCCGGAAGCTCCCATAATTCACCCCTCCACTTT | CSARAGSSHNSPLHF
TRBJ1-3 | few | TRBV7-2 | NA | TGTGCCAGCAGCTTACGTATATCGGGGGCAGGAAACACCATATATTTT | CASSLRISGAGNTIYF